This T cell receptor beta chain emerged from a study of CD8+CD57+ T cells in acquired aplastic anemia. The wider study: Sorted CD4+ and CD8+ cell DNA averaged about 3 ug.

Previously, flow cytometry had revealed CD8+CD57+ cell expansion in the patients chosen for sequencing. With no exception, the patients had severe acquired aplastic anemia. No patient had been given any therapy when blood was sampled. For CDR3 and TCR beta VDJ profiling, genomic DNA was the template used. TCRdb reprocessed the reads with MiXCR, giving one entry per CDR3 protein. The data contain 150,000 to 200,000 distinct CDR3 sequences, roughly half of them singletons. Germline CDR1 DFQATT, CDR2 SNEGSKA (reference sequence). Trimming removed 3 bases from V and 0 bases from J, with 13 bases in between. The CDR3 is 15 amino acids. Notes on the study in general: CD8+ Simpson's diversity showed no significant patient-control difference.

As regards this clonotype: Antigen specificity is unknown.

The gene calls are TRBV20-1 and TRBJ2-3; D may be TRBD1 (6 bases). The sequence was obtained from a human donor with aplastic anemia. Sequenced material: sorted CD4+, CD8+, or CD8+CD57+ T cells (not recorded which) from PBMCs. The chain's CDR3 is CSASAGQLSTDTQYF. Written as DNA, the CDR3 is TGCAGTGCTAGCGCCGGACAGCTAAGCACAGATACGCAGTATTTT.